This TCR beta chain was profiled in a study of cytomegalovirus exposure and HLA in healthy donors. General observations from the study: Some V segments could not be told apart, so they were left out, TRBV6-2 and TRBV6-3 among them.

PCR employed 60 Vbeta and 13 Jbeta primers. Sequencing used immunoSEQ multiplex PCR; TCRdb keeps in-frame clones, though not all of them. There are around 120,000 clones in the sample; 55% to 75% occur only once, and approximately 2.9% lies in the top ten. Donors counted as nominally healthy when sampled, yet unrecorded immune exposures were likely. Germline-derived CDR1 and CDR2 are SEHNR and FQNEAQ (reference sequence). The CDR3 is 13 residues long. Worth noting for this clone: The target antigen is unknown. One end of the junction does not line up with germline, which may come from a read error.

This chain uses TRBV7-9 with TRBJ1-1; 7 nucleotides agree with TRBD1. The sequenced material came from PBMCs. This clonotype originated in a human donor in good health. In DNA, the CDR3 is TGTTCCAGCAGGGGACAGTGGAACACTGAAGCTTTCTTT. This encodes CSSRGQWNTEAFF.